The 22 T cell receptor beta chains listed next were all sequenced from one sample in a study of T-cell memory formation after mild COVID-19. TCRdb re-called the 5' RACE reads with MiXCR, one entry per CDR3 protein. In the table there are 120,000 to 150,000 distinct CDR3 sequences, 15% to 20% of which are singletons. Sequencing used PBMCs or a T cell subset sorted from them (not recorded which). Source of these receptors: an adult woman who had mild COVID-19 (a few samples of this study predate the infection). Cell type and time point are not known.

The chain links TRBV9 to TRBJ1-6; no clear D gene. Germline V gene data show CDR1 as SGDLS and CDR2 as YYNGEE. The length of the CDR3 is 19 residues. V was trimmed by 0 bases and J by 2 bases, leaving 18 bases between them. The CDR3 coding sequence is TGTGCCAGCAGCGTAGGTCAGGAAAAGGAGGGCACCTATAATTCACCCCTCCACTTT. Its translation is CASSVGQEKEGTYNSPLHF.

This clonotype was counted between two and nine times. The CDR3 here is CASSSRDRNPYNEQFF. The CDR3 bases are TGTGCCAGCAGCTCCCGGGACAGGAACCCGTACAATGAGCAGTTCTTC. This chain connects TRBV7-8 to TRBJ2-1, with TRBD1 identical over 8 bases. CDR1 SGHVS and CDR2 FQNEAQ come from the germline V gene. The CDR3 is made up of 16 amino acids. Trimming at V came to 4 bases and at J to 4 bases, leaving 9 bases not matched to a gene.

The CDR3 loop is CASSYHRGTNEKLFF. In nucleotides, the CDR3 is TGTGCCAGCAGCTACCATCGGGGGACTAATGAAAAACTGTTTTTT. The chain combines TRBV3-1 with TRBJ1-4; TRBD1 is a possible D gene (5 bases). Germline V gives CDR1 LGHDT, CDR2 YNNKEL (reference sequence). The CDR3 runs to 15 residues. Trimming cost V 5 bases and J 2 bases, with 12 bases left between them. Full variable domain (outside the CDR3, taken from reference TRBV3-1 and TRBJ1-4): DTAVSQTPKYLVTQMGNDKSIKCEQNLGHDTMYWYKQDSKKFLKIMFSYNNKELIINETVPNRFSPKSPDKAHLNLHINSLELGDSAVYFCASSYHRGTNEKLFFGSGTQLSVL.

This chain uses TRBV7-2 with TRBJ2-2, with TRBD2 matching 8 bases. This CDR3 spans 17 amino acids. From germline, CDR1 is SGHTA and CDR2 FQGNSA. The ends lost 5 bases at V and 4 bases at J; junction bases unmatched: 12. The DNA for the CDR3 is TGTGCCAGCAGCCGGGAGGGGAGCGCGGGGTCCACCGGGGAGCTGTTTTTT. Residues: CASSREGSAGSTGELFF.

The V call is TRBV20-1, the J call TRBJ1-2; D is perhaps TRBD1 (5 bases). Per germline, CDR1 DFQATT and CDR2 SNEGSKA (reference sequence). This CDR3 contains 18 residues. Trimming took off 3 bases at V and 2 bases at J, with 25 bases between the two ends. The CDR3 is CSARSGDWGGAPNYGYTF. In nucleotides, the CDR3 is TGCAGTGCTAGGTCGGGTGATTGGGGAGGGGCGCCCAACTATGGCTACACCTTC.

The gene calls are TRBV7-2 and TRBJ1-2; unclear D gene. V was cut by 1 base and J by 6 bases, with 9 bases left in between. Per the germline V gene, CDR1 is SGHTA and CDR2 is FQGNSA. This CDR3 has 13 residues. CDR3 amino acids: CASSLEAADGYTF. Here the CDR3 DNA reads TGTGCCAGCAGCTTAGAAGCGGCTGATGGCTACACCTTC.

This clonotype was counted a few times. The V and J genes are TRBV18 and TRBJ2-1; no clear D gene. The CDR3 length is 13 residues. CDR1 and CDR2 from the germline V gene are KGHSH and LQKENI. The V end was cut by 1 base, the J end by 9 bases, with 10 bases between. The CDR3 here is CASSPQETGEQFF. The CDR3 coding sequence is TGTGCCAGCTCACCACAGGAGACCGGTGAGCAGTTCTTC.

This clonotype was seen ten or more times. This chain links TRBV6-5 with TRBJ2-1; D may be TRBD2 (5 bases). Trimming took 6 bases from V and 7 from J, leaving 16 bases between them. The germline CDR1 and CDR2 sequences are MNHEY and SVGAGI. This CDR3 is built from 14 residues. CDR3 in DNA: TGTGCCAGCAGAAAGCAGGTGGGAGTAAATGAGCAGTTCTTC. Amino acids: CASRKQVGVNEQFF.

The gene calls are TRBV9 and TRBJ2-7; 7 bases map to TRBD1. J lost 6 bases, V lost 7 bases, and 10 bases had no gene match. The CDR3 consists of 13 residues. Germline CDR1 SGDLS, CDR2 YYNGEE. This CDR3 is CASGETGSGEQYF. CDR3 bases: TGTGCCAGCGGGGAGACAGGGTCGGGCGAGCAGTACTTC.

This clonotype was counted a single time. This chain links TRBV25-1 with TRBJ2-5; D might be TRBD1 (6 bases). The CDR3 contains 17 residues. Trimming removed 4 bases at V and 6 bases at J, with 24 bases between. Germline V gives CDR1 MGHDK, CDR2 SYGVNS. The CDR3 loop reads CASSAHQGGSVPKTQYF. Here the CDR3 DNA reads TGTGCCAGCAGTGCGCATCAAGGGGGTAGTGTTCCCAAGACCCAGTACTTC.

This chain uses TRBV6-5 with TRBJ2-3, with a possible D match to TRBD1 (5 bases). The CDR3 has 15 amino acids. CDR1 and CDR2 from the germline V gene are MNHEY and SVGAGI. Trimming pared 6 bases from V and 1 base from J, leaving 14 bases between. CDR3 bases: TGTGCCAGCAGAGCCCGGACATGGGGCACAGATACGCAGTATTTT. It specifies CASRARTWGTDTQYF.

This clonotype was detected a few times. This chain uses TRBV19 with TRBJ1-1; D possibly corresponds to TRBD1 (6 bases). CDR1 and CDR2 (germline): LNHDA, SQIVND (reference sequence). Trimming took off 7 bases at V and 4 bases at J, with 16 bases between the two ends. This CDR3 comprises 14 residues. CDR3 sequence (DNA): TGTGCCAGTAAGCTAGGGGGAGGGGTCACTGAAGCTTTCTTT. Translation gives CASKLGGGVTEAFF.

The chain employs TRBV4-3 and TRBJ2-3, with D perhaps given as TRBD1 or TRBD2 (5 bases each). Per the germline V gene, CDR1 is LGHNA and CDR2 is YSLEER. Trimming removed 2 bases from V and 9 bases from J, with 18 bases in between. The CDR3 is made up of 15 amino acids. CDR3 DNA: TGCGCCAGCAGCCAAAGTGGAACCCGGGGCGGAACGCAGTATTTT. It encodes CASSQSGTRGGTQYF.

CDR3 in DNA: TGTGCCACCAGTGATTATAAGGGCTCGGGGGCCAACGTCCTGACTTTC. The encoded protein is CATSDYKGSGANVLTF. The rearrangement links TRBV24-1 to TRBJ2-6; D not certain. Germline V lookup: CDR1 KGHDR, CDR2 SFDVKD. Between the trimmed V and J ends, which lost 2 bases and 4 bases, there was a span of 11 bases. CDR3 length equals 16 residues.

In this sample, this clonotype turned up many times. V is TRBV12-3 or TRBV12-4 and J is TRBJ2-2; the D is unclear. The CDR3 covers 12 residues. Trimming removed 2 bases from V and 7 bases from J, with 5 bases in between. CDR3 coding DNA: TGTGCCAGCAGTTTATCAGTCGGGGAGCTGTTTTTT. Residues: CASSLSVGELFF.

CDR3 region: CASSLMGQGGYTF. In nucleotides, the CDR3 is TGTGCCAGCAGTTTAATGGGACAGGGGGGCTACACCTTC. This chain uses TRBV12-3 or TRBV12-4 with TRBJ1-2; TRBD1 agrees at 10 bases. The CDR3 totals 13 residues. After removal of 2 bases from V and 8 bases from J, the junction contained 2 bases not matched to a gene.

This rearrangement joins TRBV6-6 to TRBJ1-1, with D uncertain. Trimming removed 4 bases from V and 1 base from J, with 13 bases in between. CDR1 is MNHNY, CDR2 SVGAGI, per germline (reference sequence). The CDR3 length is 15 residues. The CDR3, as DNA: TGTGCCAGCAGTTTTCAACTGAATTCGAACACTGAAGCTTTCTTT. Protein: CASSFQLNSNTEAFF.

This clonotype has only a few counts. V and J are TRBV20-1 and TRBJ2-3, with TRBD2 matching over 10 bases. Losses at the gene ends were 0 bases for V and 5 bases for J; bases not matched to a gene: 11. The V gene's germline CDR1 is DFQATT and CDR2 SNEGSKA (reference sequence). This CDR3 has 17 amino acids. CDR3 coding DNA: TGCAGTGCTAGAGACCCGGTTCTAGCGGGGGTTAGAGATACGCAGTATTTT. Amino acids: CSARDPVLAGVRDTQYF.

This chain connects TRBV7-2 to TRBJ2-5; perhaps TRBD2 as D (6 bases). The CDR3 consists of 13 residues. The V end was cut by 4 bases, the J end by 4 bases, with 10 bases between. Looked up from germline, CDR1 is SGHTA and CDR2 is FQGNSA. CDR3 region: CASSWDFGETQYF. In nucleotides, the CDR3 is TGTGCCAGCAGCTGGGACTTCGGAGAGACCCAGTACTTC.

This chain connects TRBV19 to TRBJ2-2, with D possibly called TRBD1 or TRBD2 (5 bases each). V gave up 7 bases and J gave up 5 bases, with 17 bases separating them. The CDR3 covers 15 residues. Per germline, CDR1 LNHDA and CDR2 SQIVND (reference sequence). CDR3: CASTPGTERTGELFF. CDR3 sequence (DNA): TGTGCCAGTACCCCCGGGACGGAGAGAACCGGGGAGCTGTTTTTT.

V is TRBV20-1 and J is TRBJ1-1; D is unclear. Trimming shortened V by 2 bases and J by 0 bases, and 13 bases separated the two germline ends. The CDR3 runs 15 residues. CDR1 and CDR2 (germline): DFQATT, SNEGSKA (reference sequence). Written as DNA, the CDR3 is TGCAGTGCTAGACGAAGGTCCCTTATGAACACTGAAGCTTTCTTT. Protein product: CSARRRSLMNTEAFF.

CDR3 nucleotides: TGCGCCAGCAGCACAGAAGCGGGAGATTGGGAGACCCAGTACTTC. It codes for CASSTEAGDWETQYF. J is TRBJ2-5 and V is TRBV5-1, with 8 bases lining up with TRBD2. Germline V gene data show CDR1 as SGHRS and CDR2 as YFSETQ. The CDR3 is 15 amino acids. J gave up 5 bases and V 4 bases, and 10 bases lay outside the gene matches.